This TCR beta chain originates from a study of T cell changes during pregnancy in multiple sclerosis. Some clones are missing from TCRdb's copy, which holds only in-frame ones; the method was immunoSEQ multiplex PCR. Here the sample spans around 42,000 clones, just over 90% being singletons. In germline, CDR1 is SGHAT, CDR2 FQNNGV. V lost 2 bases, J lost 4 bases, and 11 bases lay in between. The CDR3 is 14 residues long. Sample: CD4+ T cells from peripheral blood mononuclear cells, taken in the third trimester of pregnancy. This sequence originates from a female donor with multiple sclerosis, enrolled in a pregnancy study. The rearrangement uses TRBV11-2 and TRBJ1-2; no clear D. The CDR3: CASSLSEGSYGYTF. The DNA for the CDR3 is TGTGCCAGCAGCTTATCTGAGGGAAGCTATGGCTACACCTTC.